Presented here are 8 T cell receptor beta chains from one specimen sequenced in a study of cytomegalovirus exposure and HLA in healthy donors. 60 Vbeta and 13 Jbeta primers were used in PCR. This table comes from immunoSEQ multiplex PCR, and its TCRdb copy is limited to in-frame clones, with some not included. Here the sample spans 20,000 to 25,000 clones, about 80% being singletons. Sequenced sample: PBMCs. Source of these receptors: a man aged 60 to 75 in good health and CMV-seronegative.

The chain carries TRBV19 and TRBJ2-1, with D tentatively TRBD1 (7 bases). Trimming shortened V by 2 bases and J by 10 bases, and 12 bases separated the two germline ends. This CDR3 spans 13 amino acids. CDR1 is LNHDA and CDR2 is SQIVND in the germline V gene (reference sequence). The CDR3 DNA reads as TGTGCCAGTAGTATAAGTGCGGGACAGGAGCAGTTCTTC. It encodes CASSISAGQEQFF.

This clone occurred once. This chain joins TRBV7-2 and TRBJ2-3, with 7 bases lining up with TRBD2. Germline V CDR1 and CDR2: SGHTA, FQGNSA. There are 14 residues in the CDR3. V lost 3 bases to trimming and J lost 6 bases; unmatched junction nucleotides: 6. CDR3 DNA: TGTGCCAGCAGCTTTGGGACTATTGGGGATACGCAGTATTTT. Its protein is CASSFGTIGDTQYF.

V usage is TRBV5-1 and J usage is TRBJ1-2; D may be TRBD1 (6 bases). The CDR3 extends over 14 amino acids. Germline CDR1 is SGHRS and CDR2 is YFSETQ. The V and J ends lost 3 bases and 0 bases respectively, with 9 bases between them. CDR3: CASSSDSSNYGYTF. DNA for the CDR3: TGCGCCAGCAGCTCGGACAGTTCTAACTATGGCTACACCTTC.

The chain recombines TRBV2 with TRBJ2-1; D might be TRBD2 (6 bases). The CDR3 contains 13 residues. Trimming shortened V by 6 bases and J by 6 bases, and 12 bases separated the two germline ends. Germline assignment: CDR1 SNHLY and CDR2 FYNNEI. CDR3: CASRTGGTNEQFF. The CDR3 DNA follows: TGTGCCAGCAGGACTGGGGGGACCAATGAGCAGTTCTTC.

The chain is built from TRBV7-2 and TRBJ2-7; D ambiguous. Germline loops: CDR1 SGHTA, CDR2 FQGNSA. The CDR3 loop spans 15 amino acids. Trimming stripped 5 bases from V and 3 bases from J, with 17 bases between. CDR3 amino acids: CASSASHSIFYEQYF. CDR3 sequence (DNA): TGTGCCAGCAGCGCGAGCCACAGTATTTTCTACGAGCAGTACTTC.

V is TRBV4-1 and J is TRBJ2-3; D might be TRBD2 (6 bases). The CDR3 runs to 15 residues. The V end was cut by 2 bases, the J end by 4 bases, with 13 bases between. Germline assignment: CDR1 MGHRA and CDR2 YSYEKL. CDR3 sequence (DNA): TGCGCCAGCAGCCAACTAGGGACGGGGGCAGATACGCAGTATTTT. Translated, it gives CASSQLGTGADTQYF.

In DNA, the CDR3 is TGTGCCAGTAGTATCCAGCGGGGGAGTAATGAGCAGTTCTTC. This codes for CASSIQRGSNEQFF. This rearrangement joins TRBV19 to TRBJ2-1, with 8 bases fitting TRBD2. The CDR3 sequence is 14 residues long. Looked up from germline, CDR1 is LNHDA and CDR2 is SQIVND (reference sequence). Germline trimming cut 3 bases from V and 7 bases from J; bases unmatched to any gene: 5.

This clone was counted once. The chain employs TRBV30 and TRBJ2-5, with D perhaps matching TRBD1 (5 bases). CDR1 GTSNPN and CDR2 SVGIG come from the germline V gene (reference sequence). Trimming shortened V by 5 bases and J by 5 bases, and 12 bases separated the two germline ends. This CDR3 has 12 residues. The CDR3 loop reads CAWQGLGETQYF. CDR3 coding DNA: TGTGCCTGGCAGGGTTTGGGGGAGACCCAGTACTTC.